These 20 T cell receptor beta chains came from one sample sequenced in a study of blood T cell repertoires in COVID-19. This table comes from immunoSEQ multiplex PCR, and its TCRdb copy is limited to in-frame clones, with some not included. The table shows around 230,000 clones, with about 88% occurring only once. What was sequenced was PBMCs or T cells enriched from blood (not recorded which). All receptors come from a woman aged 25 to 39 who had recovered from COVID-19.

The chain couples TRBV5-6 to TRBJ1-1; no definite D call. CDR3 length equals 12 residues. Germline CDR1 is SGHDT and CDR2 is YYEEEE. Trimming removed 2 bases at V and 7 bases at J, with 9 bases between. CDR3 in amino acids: CASSFGLVEAFF. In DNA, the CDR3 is TGTGCCAGCAGCTTCGGACTGGTTGAAGCTTTCTTT.

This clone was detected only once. The chain's CDR3 is CASRQQGAEEETQYF. The CDR3, as DNA: TGTGCCAGCCGCCAACAGGGGGCAGAGGAAGAGACCCAGTACTTC. The chain carries TRBV5-4 and TRBJ2-5; 9 positions agree with TRBD1. V lost 7 bases and J lost 3; bases outside the gene matches: 10. This CDR3 is 15 amino acids long. Germline-derived CDR1 and CDR2 are SGHNT and YYREEE (reference sequence). Together with reference TRBV5-4 and TRBJ2-5, the CDR3 gives the full variable domain: ETGVTQSPTHLIKTRGQQVTLRCSSQSGHNTVSWYQQALGQGPQFIFQYYREEENGRGNFPPRFSGLQFPNYSSELNVNALELDDSALYLCASRQQGAEEETQYFGPGTRLLVL.

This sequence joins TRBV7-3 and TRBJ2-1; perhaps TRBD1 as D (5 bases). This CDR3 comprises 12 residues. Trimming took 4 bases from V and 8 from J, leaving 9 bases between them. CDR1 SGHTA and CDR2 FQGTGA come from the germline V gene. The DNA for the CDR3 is TGTGCCAGCAGCTCCCAGGGCGATGAGCAGTTCTTC. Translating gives CASSSQGDEQFF.

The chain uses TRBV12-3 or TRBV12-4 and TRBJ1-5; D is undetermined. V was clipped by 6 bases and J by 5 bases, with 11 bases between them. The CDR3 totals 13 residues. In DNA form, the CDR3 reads TGTGCCAGCAGGAGCGAACCTCATCAGCCCCAGCATTTT. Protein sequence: CASRSEPHQPQHF.

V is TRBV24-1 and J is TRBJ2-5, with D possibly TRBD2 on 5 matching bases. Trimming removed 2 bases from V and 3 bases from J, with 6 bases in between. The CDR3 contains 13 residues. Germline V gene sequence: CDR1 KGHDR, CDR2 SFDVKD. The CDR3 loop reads CATSDSGKETQYF. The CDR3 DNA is TGTGCCACCAGTGATTCGGGGAAAGAGACCCAGTACTTC.

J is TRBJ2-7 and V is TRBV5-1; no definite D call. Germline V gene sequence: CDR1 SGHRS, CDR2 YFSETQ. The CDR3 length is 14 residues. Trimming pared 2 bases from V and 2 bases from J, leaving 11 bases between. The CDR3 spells CASSFPTDPYEQYF. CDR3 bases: TGCGCCAGCAGCTTCCCTACAGATCCCTACGAGCAGTACTTC.

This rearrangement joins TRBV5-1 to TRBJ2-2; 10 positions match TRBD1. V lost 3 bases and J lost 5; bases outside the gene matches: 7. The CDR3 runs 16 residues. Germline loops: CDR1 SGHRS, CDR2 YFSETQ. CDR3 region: CASSWRQGARTGELFF. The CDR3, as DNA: TGCGCCAGCAGCTGGCGACAGGGGGCAAGAACCGGGGAGCTGTTTTTT.

The CDR3 DNA is TGCAGCGTTGCGGGGGACGGAGCTATGAGCAATCAGCCCCAGCATTTT. It translates to CSVAGDGAMSNQPQHF. The chain joins TRBV29-1 to TRBJ1-5, with a weak D call TRBD1 (5 bases). The CDR3 has 16 amino acids. Germline CDR1 reads SQVTM; CDR2 reads ANQGSEA. The germline V and J ends were trimmed by 4 bases and 1 base, with 17 bases remaining between them.

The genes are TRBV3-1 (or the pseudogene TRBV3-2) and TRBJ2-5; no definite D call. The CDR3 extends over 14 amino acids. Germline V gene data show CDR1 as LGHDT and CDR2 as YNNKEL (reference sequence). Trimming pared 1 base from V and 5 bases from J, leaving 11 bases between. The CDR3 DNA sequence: TGTGCCAGCAGCCAAGCTCAGGTCCGGGAGACCCAGTACTTC. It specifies CASSQAQVRETQYF.

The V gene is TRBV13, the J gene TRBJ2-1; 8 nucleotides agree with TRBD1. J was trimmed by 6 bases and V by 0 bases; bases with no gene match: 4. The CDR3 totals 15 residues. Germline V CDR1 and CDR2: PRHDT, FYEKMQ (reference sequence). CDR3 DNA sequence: TGTGCCAGCAGCTTAGGGACAGGGGCCCTCAATGAGCAGTTCTTC. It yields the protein CASSLGTGALNEQFF.

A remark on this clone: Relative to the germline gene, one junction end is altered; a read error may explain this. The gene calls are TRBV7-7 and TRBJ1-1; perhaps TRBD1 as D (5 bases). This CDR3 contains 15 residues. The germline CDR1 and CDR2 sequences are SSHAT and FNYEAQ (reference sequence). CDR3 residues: CASSLVTDMNTEAFF. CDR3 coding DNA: TGTGCTAGCAGCTTAGTGACAGACATGAACACTGAAGCTTTCTTT.

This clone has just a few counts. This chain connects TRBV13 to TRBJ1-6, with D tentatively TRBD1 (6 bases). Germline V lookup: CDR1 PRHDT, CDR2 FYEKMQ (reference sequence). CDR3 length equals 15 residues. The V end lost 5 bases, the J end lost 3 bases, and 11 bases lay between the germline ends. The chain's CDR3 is CASSAQGFYNSPLHF. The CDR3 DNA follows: TGTGCCAGCAGCGCCCAGGGGTTCTATAATTCACCCCTCCACTTT.

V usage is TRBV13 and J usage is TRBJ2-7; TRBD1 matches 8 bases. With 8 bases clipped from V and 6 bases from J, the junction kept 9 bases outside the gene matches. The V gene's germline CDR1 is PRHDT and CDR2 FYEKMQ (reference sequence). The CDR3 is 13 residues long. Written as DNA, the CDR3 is TGTGCCAGCGGCAGGACAGGGAGGATCGAGCAGTACTTC. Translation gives CASGRTGRIEQYF.

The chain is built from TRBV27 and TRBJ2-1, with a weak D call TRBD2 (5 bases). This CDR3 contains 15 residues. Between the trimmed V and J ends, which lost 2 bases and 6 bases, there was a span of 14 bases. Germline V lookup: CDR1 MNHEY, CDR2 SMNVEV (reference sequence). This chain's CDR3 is CASSLRSPAVNEQFF. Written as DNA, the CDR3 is TGTGCCAGCAGTTTAAGGAGTCCAGCGGTCAATGAGCAGTTCTTC.

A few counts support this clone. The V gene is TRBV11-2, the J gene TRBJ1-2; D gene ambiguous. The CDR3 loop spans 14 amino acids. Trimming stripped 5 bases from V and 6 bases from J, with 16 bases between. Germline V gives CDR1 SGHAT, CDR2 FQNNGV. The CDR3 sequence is CASSRGRGGDGYTF. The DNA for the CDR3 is TGTGCCAGCAGCCGAGGACGGGGAGGTGATGGCTACACCTTC.

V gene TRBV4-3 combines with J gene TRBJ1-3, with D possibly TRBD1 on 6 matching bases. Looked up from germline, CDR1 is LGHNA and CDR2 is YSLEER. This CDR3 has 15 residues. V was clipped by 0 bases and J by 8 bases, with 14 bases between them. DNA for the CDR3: TGCGCCAGCAGCCAAGAGCACAGGGTAGGGGACACCATATATTTT. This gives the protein CASSQEHRVGDTIYF.

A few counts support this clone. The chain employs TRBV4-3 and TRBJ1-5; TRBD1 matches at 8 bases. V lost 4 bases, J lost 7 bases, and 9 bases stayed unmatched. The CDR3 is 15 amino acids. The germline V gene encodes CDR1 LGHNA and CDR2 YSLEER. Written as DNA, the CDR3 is TGCGCCAGCAGCCCATCCCCAGGGGGCCAACAGCCCCAGCATTTT. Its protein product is CASSPSPGGQQPQHF.

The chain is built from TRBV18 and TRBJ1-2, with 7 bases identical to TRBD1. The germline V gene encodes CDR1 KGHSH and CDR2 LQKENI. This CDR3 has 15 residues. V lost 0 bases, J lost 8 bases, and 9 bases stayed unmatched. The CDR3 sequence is CASSPPTPGGKGYTF. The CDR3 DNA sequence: TGTGCCAGCTCACCACCAACTCCAGGGGGGAAGGGCTACACCTTC.

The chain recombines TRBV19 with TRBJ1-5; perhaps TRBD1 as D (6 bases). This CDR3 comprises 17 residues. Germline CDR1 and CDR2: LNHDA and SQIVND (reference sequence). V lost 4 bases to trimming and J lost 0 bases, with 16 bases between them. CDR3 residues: CASSSPGRGYSNQPQHF. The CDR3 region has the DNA TGTGCCAGTAGTAGTCCAGGGAGGGGGTATAGCAATCAGCCCCAGCATTTT.

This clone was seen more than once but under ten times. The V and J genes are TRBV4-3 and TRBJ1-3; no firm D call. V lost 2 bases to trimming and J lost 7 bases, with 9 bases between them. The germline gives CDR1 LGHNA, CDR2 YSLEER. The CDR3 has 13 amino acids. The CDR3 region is CASSQSTVNTIYF. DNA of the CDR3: TGCGCCAGCAGCCAAAGTACGGTCAACACCATATATTTT.